This T cell receptor beta chain was identified during a study of cytomegalovirus exposure and HLA in healthy donors. Both 60 Vbeta primers and 13 Jbeta primers went into the PCR. Sequenced by immunoSEQ multiplex PCR; TCRdb stores in-frame clones only, minus some. The sample holds roughly 120,000 clones, 80% seen once. Germline trimming cut 2 bases from V and 7 bases from J; bases unmatched to any gene: 5. The CDR3 loop spans 15 amino acids. Germline V gene data show CDR1 as MDHEN and CDR2 as SYDVKM. Study-level findings and limits: There was a cluster of highly shared sequence variants that was likely a sequencing artifact. Reported results showed that the classifier diagnosed cytomegalovirus status with high specificity and sensitivity. Later analysis found that TCR beta chains associated with HLA were more clonally expanded than other, equally common chains. In a later analysis, TCR beta V- and J-gene trimming showed a link to a missense DCLRE1C variant.

With respect to this clone: The antigen is not known.

This sequence was found in a young man in good health and CMV-seronegative. The sequencing input was PBMCs. The chain employs TRBV28 and TRBJ2-1; 10 nucleotides match TRBD2. CDR3 amino acids: CASSLGTSVVNEQFF. The CDR3 region has the DNA TGTGCCAGCAGTTTAGGGACTAGCGTAGTTAATGAGCAGTTCTTC.